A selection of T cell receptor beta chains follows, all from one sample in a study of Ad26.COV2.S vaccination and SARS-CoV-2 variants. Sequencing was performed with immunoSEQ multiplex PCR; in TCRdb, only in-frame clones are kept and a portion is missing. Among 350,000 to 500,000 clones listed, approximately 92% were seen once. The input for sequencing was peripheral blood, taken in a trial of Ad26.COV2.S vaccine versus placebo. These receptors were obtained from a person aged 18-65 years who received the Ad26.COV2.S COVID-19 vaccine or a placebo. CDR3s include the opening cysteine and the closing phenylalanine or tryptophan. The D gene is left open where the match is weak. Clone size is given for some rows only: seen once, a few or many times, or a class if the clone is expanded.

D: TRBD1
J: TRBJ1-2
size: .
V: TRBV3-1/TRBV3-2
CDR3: CASSQSRQGLVSGYTF
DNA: TGTGCCAGCAGCCAGAGCCGACAGGGTCTGGTTAGTGGCTACACCTTC

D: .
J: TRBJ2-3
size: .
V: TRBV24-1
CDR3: CATSVGSTGDTQYF
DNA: TGTGCCACCAGTGTTGGGTCAACGGGGGATACGCAGTATTTT

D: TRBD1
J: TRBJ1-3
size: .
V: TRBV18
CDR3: CASSRDRGSGNTIYF
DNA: TGTGCCAGCTCCCGGGACAGGGGCTCTGGAAACACCATATATTTT

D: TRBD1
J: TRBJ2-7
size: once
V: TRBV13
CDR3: CASSLEGDRFSHEQYF
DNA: TGTGCCAGCAGCTTAGAAGGGGACAGGTTCTCCCACGAGCAGTACTTC

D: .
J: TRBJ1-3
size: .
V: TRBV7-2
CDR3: CASSPKGPTGNTIYF
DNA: TGTGCCAGCAGCCCCAAGGGGCCAACTGGAAACACCATATATTTT

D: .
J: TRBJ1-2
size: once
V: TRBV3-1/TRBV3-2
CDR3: CASSQMGLYGYTF
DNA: TGTGCCAGCAGCCAAATGGGACTTTATGGCTACACCTTC

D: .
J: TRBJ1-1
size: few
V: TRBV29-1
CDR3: CSVGRRAEAFF
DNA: TGCAGCGTCGGCCGGAGGGCTGAAGCTTTCTTT

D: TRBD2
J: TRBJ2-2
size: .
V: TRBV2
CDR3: CASRYPEREPNTGELFF
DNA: TGTGCCAGCAGATACCCCGAGCGGGAACCCAACACCGGGGAGCTGTTTTTT

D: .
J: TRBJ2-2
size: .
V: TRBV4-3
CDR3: CASSQYRHTGELFF
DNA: TGCGCCAGCAGCCAATATCGGCACACCGGGGAGCTGTTTTTT

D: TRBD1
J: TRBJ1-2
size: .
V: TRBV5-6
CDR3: CASSSPGTGDGYTF
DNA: TGTGCCAGCAGCAGCCCCGGGACAGGGGATGGCTACACCTTC

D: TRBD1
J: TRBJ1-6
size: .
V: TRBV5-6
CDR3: CASSAGTGLSPLHF
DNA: TGTGCCAGCAGCGCCGGGACAGGGCTTTCACCCCTCCACTTT

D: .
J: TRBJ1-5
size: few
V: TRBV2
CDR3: CASSEQGRGSNQPQHF
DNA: TGTGCCAGCAGTGAACAGGGGCGGGGGAGCAATCAGCCCCAGCATTTT

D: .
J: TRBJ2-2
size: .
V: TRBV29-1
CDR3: CSVVNGGELFF
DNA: TGCAGCGTTGTCAATGGCGGGGAGCTGTTTTTT

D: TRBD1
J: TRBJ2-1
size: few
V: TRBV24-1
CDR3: CATSDDRKTGGAGRAYNEQFF
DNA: TGTGCCACCAGTGATGACCGCAAGACAGGGGGCGCGGGACGAGCCTACAATGAGCAGTTCTTC

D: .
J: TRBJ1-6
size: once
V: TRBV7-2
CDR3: CASSPRAGVGNSPLHF
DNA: TGTGCCAGCAGCCCAAGGGCAGGGGTGGGTAATTCACCCCTCCACTTT

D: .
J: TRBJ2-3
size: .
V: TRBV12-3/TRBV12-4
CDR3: CASSPERVNTQYF
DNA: TGTGCCAGCAGTCCCGAGAGAGTCAACACGCAGTATTTT

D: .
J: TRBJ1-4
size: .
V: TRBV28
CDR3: CASQGVGLFF
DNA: TGTGCCAGCCAAGGGGTGGGGCTGTTTTTT

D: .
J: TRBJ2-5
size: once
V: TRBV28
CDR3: CASSLLAAAQYF
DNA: TGTGCCAGCAGTTTATTAGCTGCGGCCCAGTACTTC

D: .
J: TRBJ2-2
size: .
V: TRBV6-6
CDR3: CASSLSRTAEFGGELFF
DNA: TGTGCCAGCAGTCTGTCTCGGACAGCCGAGTTTGGCGGGGAGCTGTTTTTT

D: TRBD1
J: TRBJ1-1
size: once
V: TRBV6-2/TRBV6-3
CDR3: CASSYELHHRGQYTEAFF
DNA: TGTGCCAGCAGTTACGAATTACACCACAGGGGGCAGTACACTGAAGCTTTCTTT

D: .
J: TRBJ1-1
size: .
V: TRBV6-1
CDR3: CASSETGGIEAFF
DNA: TGTGCCAGCAGTGAGACCGGGGGCATTGAAGCTTTCTTT

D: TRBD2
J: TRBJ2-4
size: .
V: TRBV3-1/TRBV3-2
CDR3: CASSQSGGNIQYF
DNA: TGTGCCAGCAGCCAATCGGGAGGGAACATTCAGTACTTC

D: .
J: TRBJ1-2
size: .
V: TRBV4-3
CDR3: CASSQDGGARPNYGYTF
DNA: TGCGCCAGCAGCCAAGATGGAGGGGCCCGCCCTAACTATGGCTACACCTTC

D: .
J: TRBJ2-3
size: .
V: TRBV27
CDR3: CASSLFQSTSTDTQYF
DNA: TGTGCCAGCAGTTTGTTCCAATCCACTAGCACAGATACGCAGTATTTT

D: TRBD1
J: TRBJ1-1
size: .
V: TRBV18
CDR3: CASSLHPLQGGTEAFF
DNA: TGTGCCAGCTCACTTCACCCACTTCAGGGGGGCACTGAAGCTTTCTTT

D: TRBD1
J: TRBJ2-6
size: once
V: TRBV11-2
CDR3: CASSSPRRGTGTGANVLTF
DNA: TGTGCCAGCAGCTCCCCCCGCCGGGGGACAGGTACTGGGGCCAACGTCCTGACTTTC

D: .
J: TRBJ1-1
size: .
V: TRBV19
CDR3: CASSIDPAGRDTEAFF
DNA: TGTGCCAGTAGTATAGATCCGGCAGGGAGGGACACTGAAGCTTTCTTT

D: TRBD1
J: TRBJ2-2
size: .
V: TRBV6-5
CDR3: CASSSGTVYTGELFF
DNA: TGTGCCAGCAGCTCCGGGACAGTTTACACCGGGGAGCTGTTTTTT

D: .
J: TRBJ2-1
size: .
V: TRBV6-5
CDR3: CASSFEEGWIEQFF
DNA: TGTGCCAGCAGTTTCGAGGAGGGGTGGATTGAGCAGTTCTTC

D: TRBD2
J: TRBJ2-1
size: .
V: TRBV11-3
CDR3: CASSLGTSAYNEQFF
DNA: TGTGCCAGCAGCTTAGGGACTAGCGCCTACAATGAGCAGTTCTTC

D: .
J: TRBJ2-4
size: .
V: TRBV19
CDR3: CASRPLGPKNIQYF
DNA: TGTGCCAGTAGGCCTCTGGGCCCTAAAAACATTCAGTACTTC

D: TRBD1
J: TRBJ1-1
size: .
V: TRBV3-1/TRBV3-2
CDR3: CASKFRGMNTEAFF
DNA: TGTGCCAGCAAGTTCAGGGGGATGAACACTGAAGCTTTCTTT

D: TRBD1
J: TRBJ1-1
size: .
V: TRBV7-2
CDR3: CASSYGQDTEAFF
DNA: TGTGCCAGCAGTTACGGACAGGACACTGAAGCTTTCTTT

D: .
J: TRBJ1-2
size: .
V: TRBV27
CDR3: CASRPPPYTAGVYGYTF
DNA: TGTGCCAGCAGGCCGCCCCCCTATACAGCGGGGGTCTATGGCTACACCTTC

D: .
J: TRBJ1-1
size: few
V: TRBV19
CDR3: CASSIRLVGRYNTEAFF
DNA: TGTGCCAGTAGTATTAGGTTGGTGGGCAGATATAACACTGAAGCTTTCTTT

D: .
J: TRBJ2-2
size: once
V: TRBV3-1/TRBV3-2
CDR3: CASSRGSLWTGELFF
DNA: TGTGCCAGCAGCCGCGGGTCTTTGTGGACCGGGGAGCTGTTTTTT

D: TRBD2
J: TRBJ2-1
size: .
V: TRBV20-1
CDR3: CSARAGGPYNEQFF
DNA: TGCAGTGCTCGTGCGGGGGGTCCCTACAATGAGCAGTTCTTC

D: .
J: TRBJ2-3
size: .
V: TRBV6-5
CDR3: CASSYSGSSTDTQYF
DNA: TGTGCCAGCAGTTACTCTGGCAGTAGCACAGATACGCAGTATTTT

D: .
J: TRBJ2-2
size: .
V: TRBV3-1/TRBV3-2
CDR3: CASSQDHTGWGVSTGELFF
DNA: TGTGCCAGCAGCCAAGATCATACAGGGTGGGGGGTCTCCACCGGGGAGCTGTTTTTT

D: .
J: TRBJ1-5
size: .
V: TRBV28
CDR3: CASNLSNQPQHF
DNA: TGTGCCAGCAACCTAAGCAATCAGCCCCAGCATTTT

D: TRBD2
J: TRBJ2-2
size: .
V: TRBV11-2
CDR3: CASSSTSGRRGELFF
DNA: TGTGCCAGCAGCTCTACTAGCGGGAGAAGAGGGGAGCTGTTTTTT

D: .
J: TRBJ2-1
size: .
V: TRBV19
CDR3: CASSLQGRLSYNEQFF
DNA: TGTGCCAGTAGTCTCCAGGGACGTCTCTCCTACAATGAGCAGTTCTTC

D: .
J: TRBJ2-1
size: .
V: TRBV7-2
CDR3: CASSALYNEQFF
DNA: TGTGCCAGCAGCGCACTATACAATGAGCAGTTCTTC

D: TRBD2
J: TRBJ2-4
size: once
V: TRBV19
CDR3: CASKGGVAKNIQYF
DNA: TGTGCCAGTAAGGGAGGGGTAGCCAAAAACATTCAGTACTTC

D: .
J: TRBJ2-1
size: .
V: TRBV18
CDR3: CASNQLSSYNEQFF
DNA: TGTGCCAGCAACCAACTGAGCTCCTACAATGAGCAGTTCTTC

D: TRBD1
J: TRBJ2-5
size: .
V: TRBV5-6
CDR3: CASSLDGRGYGETQYF
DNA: TGTGCCAGCAGCTTGGACGGCAGGGGGTACGGGGAGACCCAGTACTTC

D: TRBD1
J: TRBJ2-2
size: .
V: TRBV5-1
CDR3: CASSLSGRGQDYSGELFF
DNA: TGCGCCAGCAGCTTGTCTGGCAGGGGGCAAGATTATTCTGGGGAGCTGTTTTTT

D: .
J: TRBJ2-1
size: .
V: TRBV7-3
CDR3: CASSYLLGPSSYNEQFF
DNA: TGTGCCAGCAGCTATCTCTTGGGCCCCAGCTCCTACAATGAGCAGTTCTTC

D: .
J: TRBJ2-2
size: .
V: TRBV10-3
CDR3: CAIGPPGHIGRELFF
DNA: TGTGCCATCGGCCCTCCGGGACATATAGGCAGGGAGCTGTTTTTT

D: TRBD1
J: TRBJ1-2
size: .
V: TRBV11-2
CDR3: CASRSPGQGSYGYTF
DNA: TGTGCCAGCAGGTCACCGGGACAGGGTTCCTATGGCTACACCTTC

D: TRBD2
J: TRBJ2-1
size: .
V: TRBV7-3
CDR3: CASSPEGTSGGGKQFF
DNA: TGTGCCAGCAGCCCCGAAGGGACTAGCGGGGGTGGAAAGCAGTTCTTC

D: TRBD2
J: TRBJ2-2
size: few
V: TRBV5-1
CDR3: CASSLGLAGNTGELFF
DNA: TGCGCCAGCAGCTTGGGACTAGCGGGAAACACCGGGGAGCTGTTTTTT

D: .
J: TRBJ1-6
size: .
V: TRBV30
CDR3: CAWSVGWVPRGSSPLHF
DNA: TGTGCCTGGAGTGTAGGGTGGGTCCCCAGGGGAAGTTCACCCCTCCACTTT

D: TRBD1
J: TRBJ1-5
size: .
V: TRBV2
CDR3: CASSGTGGHQPQHF
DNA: TGTGCCAGCAGTGGGACAGGGGGTCATCAGCCCCAGCATTTT